This T cell receptor beta chain was identified in a study of naive and memory T cell subsets. Four PCR rounds used nested alpha and beta constant region primers plus the SP2 primer. MiXCR was run by TCRdb on the UMI-ligation and nested PCR reads, yielding one entry per CDR3 protein. The sample shows thousands of distinct CDR3 sequences, 3.5% to 5% of them seen only once. Regarding the study as a whole: TCR transcript changes with activation or differentiation may affect this RNA method. Reportedly, tuberculin skin test sites gave far more TCRs than other biopsies.

Treatment reported: skin biopsy from saline-injected control site (resident skin T cells). Unsorted total RNA, about 1 to 1000 ng, was DNase treated before reverse transcription. The library had UMIs added by 3' ligation of an oligonucleotide to TCR cDNA. Resident skin T cells were sampled by biopsying skin sites injected with saline. This clonotype ranks as medium-sized. Its antigen is as yet unknown. The sample was skin, taken from a saline injection site in the skin. This TCR was sampled from an adult in good health.

The CDR3 DNA sequence: TGTGCCAGCAGTTCCGGCTGGAGCTCTGGAAACACCATATATTTT. It is translated as CASSSGWSSGNTIYF. V gene TRBV5-6 combines with J gene TRBJ1-3, with D unresolved. The ends were cut back, 5 bases at V and 0 bases at J, with 12 bases in the middle. The CDR3 spans 15 residues. CDR1 and CDR2 from the germline V gene are SGHDT and YYEEEE. Based on the CDR3 plus reference TRBV5-6 and TRBJ1-3, the full variable domain is DAGVTQSPTHLIKTRGQQVTLRCSPKSGHDTVSWYQQALGQGPQFIFQYYEEEERQRGNFPDRFSGHQFPNYSSELNVNALLLGDSALYLCASSSGWSSGNTIYFGEGSWLTVV.